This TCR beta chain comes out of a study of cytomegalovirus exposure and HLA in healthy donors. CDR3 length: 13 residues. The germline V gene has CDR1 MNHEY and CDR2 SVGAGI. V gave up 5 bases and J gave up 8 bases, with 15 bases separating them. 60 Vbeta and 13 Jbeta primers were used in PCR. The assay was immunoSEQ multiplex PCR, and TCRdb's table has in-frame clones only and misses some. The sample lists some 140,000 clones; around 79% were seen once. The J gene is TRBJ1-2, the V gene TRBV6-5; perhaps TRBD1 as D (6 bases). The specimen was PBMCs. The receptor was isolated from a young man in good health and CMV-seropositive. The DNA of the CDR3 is TGTGCCAGCAGTATGATAGCACAGGGAGGCTACACCTTC. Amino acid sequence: CASSMIAQGGYTF.